This T cell receptor (beta chain) was identified in a study of blood T cell repertoires in COVID-19. Across the whole study: Samples representing acute and convalescent COVID-19 were sourced from the United States, Italy and Spain. Sample material is recorded as cDNA or gDNA derived from T cells, B-cell-depleted T cells, or PBMCs.

In the original analysis: The assay estimated nucleated cells by amplifying reference gene primers. Measured with immunoSEQ multiplex PCR; TCRdb has only the in-frame clones, and not every one. The V and J calls and clone size were taken over from that table, and D and trimming were inferred from the DNA. The profile shows some 190,000 clones, around 82% of them singletons. This CDR3 has 13 residues. The germline gives CDR1 LGHNA, CDR2 YNFKEQ. V was clipped by 8 bases and J by 4 bases; unmatched bases: 2. This receptor was taken from a man older than 75 with COVID-19, enrolled during active disease. The material sequenced was peripheral blood. The rearrangement joins TRBV4-2 to TRBJ1-4; 9 bases are a match to TRBD1. CDR3 coding DNA: TGTGCCAGCCAGACAGGGGGTAATGAAAAACTGTTTTTT. The encoded protein is CASQTGGNEKLFF.